Shown below are 31 T cell receptor beta chains from a single sample sequenced in a study of cytomegalovirus exposure and HLA in healthy donors. TCRdb keeps only in-frame clones here, not all; method: immunoSEQ multiplex PCR. Of roughly 120,000 clones detected, around 87% appear once; the ten largest clones hold more than 1.4%. The specimen sequenced was PBMCs. These receptors originate from a woman aged 25 to 39 in good health and CMV-seropositive.

V and J are TRBV7-2 and TRBJ2-2; 10 nucleotides agree with TRBD2. The germline V gene has CDR1 SGHTA and CDR2 FQGNSA. Trimming at V came to 6 bases and at J to 5 bases, leaving 6 bases not matched to a gene. The CDR3 covers 15 residues. DNA of the CDR3: TGTGCCAGCAGTCAAGCACTAGCGGGAACCGGGGAGCTGTTTTTT. Residues: CASSQALAGTGELFF.

The sample holds a few counts of this clone. The gene calls are TRBV19 and TRBJ2-2, with D perhaps matching TRBD1 (5 bases). Trimming left V 4 bases short and J 6 bases short, with 9 bases between. The CDR3 is made up of 13 amino acids. CDR1 and CDR2 (germline): LNHDA, SQIVND (reference sequence). The CDR3 region has the DNA TGTGCCAGTAGTAATCAGGGATCCGGGGAGCTGTTTTTT. The encoded protein is CASSNQGSGELFF.

The rearrangement joins TRBV27 to TRBJ2-1; 8 positions match TRBD2. CDR1 and CDR2 (germline): MNHEY, SMNVEV (reference sequence). Trimming removed 5 bases from V and 4 bases from J; junction bases left unmatched: 7. This CDR3 has 15 residues. CDR3 nucleotides: TGTGCCAGCAGTCCAACTAGCGGAGATTACAATGAGCAGTTCTTC. Its translation is CASSPTSGDYNEQFF.

This clone was seen repeatedly, ten times or more. The chain joins TRBV18 to TRBJ2-1; a weak D match, TRBD1 (6 bases). The germline V gene encodes CDR1 KGHSH and CDR2 LQKENI. The CDR3 sequence is 12 residues long. Trimming stripped 5 bases from V and 10 bases from J, with 12 bases between. The CDR3, as DNA: TGTGCCAGCTCAGGGCAGACAGGCGAGCAGTTCTTC. Its protein product is CASSGQTGEQFF. The variable domain in full, with the rest retrieved from reference TRBV18 and TRBJ2-1, is NAGVMQNPRHLVRRRGQEARLRCSPMKGHSHVYWYRQLPEEGLKFMVYLQKENIIDESGMPKERFSAEFPKEGPSILRIQQVVRGDSAAYFCASSGQTGEQFFGPGTRLTVL.

The chain carries TRBV5-1 and TRBJ1-3; D call uncertain. Trimming removed 3 bases at V and 3 bases at J, with 4 bases between. Germline V gives CDR1 SGHRS, CDR2 YFSETQ. The CDR3 contains 12 residues. DNA for the CDR3: TGCGCCAGCAGCTCCGGTGGAAACACCATATATTTT. It yields the protein CASSSGGNTIYF.

This clone showed up just once. CDR3 in amino acids: CSASGSSGNTIYF. Written as DNA, the CDR3 is TGCAGCGCCTCGGGGAGCTCTGGAAACACCATATATTTT. This chain connects TRBV29-1 to TRBJ1-3; D uncertain. The CDR3 totals 13 residues. Trimming removed 7 bases at V and 0 bases at J, with 10 bases between. Germline V gives CDR1 SQVTM, CDR2 ANQGSEA.

The chain uses TRBV11-2 and TRBJ1-3; tentatively, D is TRBD1 (6 bases). Germline V gene lookup returns CDR1 SGHAT and CDR2 FQNNGV. The CDR3 contains 14 residues. Trimming shortened V by 5 bases and J by 2 bases, and 10 bases separated the two germline ends. CDR3 coding DNA: TGTGCCAGCAGCGCCTACAGGGCTGGAAACACCATATATTTT. It yields the protein CASSAYRAGNTIYF.

The chain employs TRBV5-5 and TRBJ2-1; TRBD2 might be the D (6 bases). This CDR3 spans 15 amino acids. Looked up from germline, CDR1 is SGHKS and CDR2 is YYEKEE (reference sequence). Trimming removed 3 bases from V and 5 bases from J, with 15 bases in between. The CDR3 nucleotides are TGTGCCAGCAGCTGGAGCGGGCGAGGGGACAATGAGCAGTTCTTC. This gives the protein CASSWSGRGDNEQFF.

The CDR3 sequence: CSVGREPDTEAFF. The CDR3 DNA reads TGCAGCGTTGGGAGGGAACCAGACACTGAAGCTTTCTTT. The rearrangement links TRBV29-1 to TRBJ1-1; D is unresolved. CDR1 SQVTM and CDR2 ANQGSEA come from the germline V gene. The CDR3 sequence is 13 residues long. V lost 4 bases, J lost 3 bases, and 12 bases lay in between.

The CDR3 protein is CASSLTSGANTGELFF. The CDR3 DNA reads as TGTGCCAGTAGTTTGACTAGCGGCGCGAACACCGGGGAGCTGTTTTTT. This rearrangement joins TRBV19 to TRBJ2-2, with 9 bases that match TRBD2. The CDR3 is made up of 16 amino acids. The germline V gene has CDR1 LNHDA and CDR2 SQIVND (reference sequence). V trimming: 5 bases; J trimming: 0 bases; junction bases outside the gene matches: 4.

The chain recombines TRBV11-2 with TRBJ2-7; 11 nucleotides align to TRBD2. The junction had 7 bases not matched to a gene; V was cut back by 2 bases and J by 4 bases. This CDR3 comprises 16 residues. Germline loops: CDR1 SGHAT, CDR2 FQNNGV. The CDR3 nucleotides are TGTGCCAGCAGCTTATCAGGACTAGCGGGCCCATACGAGCAGTACTTC. Its protein is CASSLSGLAGPYEQYF.

This chain joins TRBV18 and TRBJ1-2; no clear D. The length of the CDR3 is 13 residues. V lost 0 bases, J lost 5 bases, and 7 bases lay in between. Looked up from germline, CDR1 is KGHSH and CDR2 is LQKENI. The CDR3 loop is CASSPPWEYGYTF. The CDR3, as DNA: TGTGCCAGCTCACCACCGTGGGAGTATGGCTACACCTTC.

The chain joins TRBV15 to TRBJ2-3, with 9 bases fitting TRBD2. After removal of 1 base from V and 4 bases from J, the junction contained 3 bases not matched to a gene. This CDR3 region has 15 residues. CDR1 and CDR2 from the germline V gene are LNHNV and YYDKDF (reference sequence). CDR3 amino acids: CATSRVAGGPDTQYF. The CDR3 coding sequence is TGTGCCACCAGCAGAGTTGCGGGGGGGCCAGATACGCAGTATTTT.

V is TRBV7-2 and J is TRBJ1-1, with D possibly matching TRBD1 (6 bases). V was cut by 1 base and J by 4 bases, with 13 bases left in between. Germline CDR1 is SGHTA and CDR2 is FQGNSA. CDR3 length: 15 residues. The CDR3 loop is CASSLVPGVGTEAFF. CDR3 nucleotide sequence: TGTGCCAGCAGCTTAGTACCAGGGGTTGGCACTGAAGCTTTCTTT.

This sequence joins TRBV2 and TRBJ2-3; the match to TRBD2 covers 7 bases. Germline V gene sequence: CDR1 SNHLY, CDR2 FYNNEI. This CDR3 is 12 amino acids long. The V segment lost 10 bases and the J segment 6 bases; nucleotides outside the gene matches: 7. Here the CDR3 DNA reads TGTGCCAAAAGGGAGGGCGGCGATACGCAGTATTTT. It translates to CAKREGGDTQYF. Complete variable domain (other parts from reference TRBV2 and TRBJ2-3): EPEVTQTPSHQVTQMGQEVILRCVPISNHLYFYWYRQILGQKVEFLVSFYNNEISEKSEIFDDQFSVERPDGSNFTLKIRSTKLEDSAMYFCAKREGGDTQYFGPGTRLTVL.

The chain carries TRBV7-6 and TRBJ2-1; 10 bases match TRBD2. The CDR3 spans 16 residues. Unmatched junction bases numbered 5, after V lost 2 bases and J lost 4 bases. Germline V gene sequence: CDR1 SGHVS, CDR2 FNYEAQ. CDR3 coding DNA: TGTGCCAGCAGCTTATTGGCTAGCGGGGGTTACAATGAGCAGTTCTTC. Protein: CASSLLASGGYNEQFF. Based on the CDR3 plus reference TRBV7-6 and TRBJ2-1, the full variable domain is GAGVSQSPRYKVTKRGQDVALRCDPISGHVSLYWYRQALGQGPEFLTYFNYEAQQDKSGLPNDRFSAERPEGSISTLTIQRTEQRDSAMYRCASSLLASGGYNEQFFGPGTRLTVL.

Only a few counts were recorded for this clone. The rearrangement joins TRBV2 to TRBJ2-7; 10 bases agree with TRBD1. CDR3 length: 14 amino acids. Trimming took 5 bases from V and 6 from J; bases not matched to a gene: 7. The germline CDR1 and CDR2 sequences are SNHLY and FYNNEI. The CDR3 sequence: CASSPGTGAREQYF. The CDR3 nucleotides read TGTGCCAGCAGTCCAGGGACAGGGGCTCGCGAGCAGTACTTC.

J is TRBJ1-6 and V is TRBV4-3, with 10 bases matching TRBD1. The CDR3 runs to 17 residues. Trimming removed 3 bases from V and 6 bases from J; junction bases left unmatched: 8. Germline V CDR1 and CDR2: LGHNA, YSLEER. The CDR3 here is CASSHVSRDRGNSPLHF. The CDR3 DNA reads as TGCGCCAGCAGCCACGTATCCCGGGACAGGGGTAATTCACCCCTCCACTTT.

As regards this clone: Other nucleotide sequences from this sample produce the same CDR3. The chain's CDR3 is CASSLGQGGTDTQYF. CDR3 DNA: TGCGCCAGCAGCTTGGGACAGGGTGGAACAGATACGCAGTATTTT. The chain recombines TRBV5-1 with TRBJ2-3; 7 bases match TRBD1. V trimming: 0 bases; J trimming: 3 bases; junction bases outside the gene matches: 4. There are 15 residues in the CDR3. The germline V gene encodes CDR1 SGHRS and CDR2 YFSETQ. Looking up the rest from reference TRBV5-1 and TRBJ2-3 gives the full variable domain: KAGVTQTPRYLIKTRGQQVTLSCSPISGHRSVSWYQQTPGQGLQFLFEYFSETQRNKGNFPGRFSGRQFSNSRSEMNVSTLELGDSALYLCASSLGQGGTDTQYFGPGTRLTVL.

The V call is TRBV9, the J call TRBJ2-5; 9 bases align to TRBD2. The V gene's germline CDR1 is SGDLS and CDR2 YYNGEE. The CDR3 has 15 amino acids. V was pared by 6 bases and J by 1 base, with 7 bases of the junction left unmatched. The CDR3 spells CASTYSGSPQETQYF. CDR3 nucleotides: TGTGCCAGCACATATAGCGGGAGCCCCCAAGAGACCCAGTACTTC.

This chain joins TRBV5-8 and TRBJ2-7; TRBD1 matches at 9 bases. V lost 2 bases, J lost 7 bases, and 4 bases stayed unmatched. The CDR3 has 13 residues. Germline values: CDR1 SGHTS, CDR2 YDEGEE. CDR3 sequence (DNA): TGTGCCAGCAGCTTAGGACAGGGGTGGGAGCAGTACTTC. Amino acids: CASSLGQGWEQYF.

The chain is built from TRBV4-3 and TRBJ2-3; D may be TRBD1 (5 bases). Germline loops: CDR1 LGHNA, CDR2 YSLEER. V was shortened by 4 bases and J by 1 base, with 12 bases between the two germline ends. This CDR3 is built from 15 residues. The CDR3 loop is CASSPRAVGTDTQYF. The CDR3 bases are TGCGCCAGCAGCCCCAGGGCAGTGGGCACAGATACGCAGTATTTT.

The chain combines TRBV7-9 with TRBJ1-1, with D possibly TRBD1 on 5 matching bases. From germline, CDR1 is SEHNR and CDR2 FQNEAQ (reference sequence). V dropped 4 bases and J dropped 9 bases, with 12 bases sitting between them. The CDR3 spans 12 residues. The chain's CDR3 is CASSSDNLKAFF. The CDR3 region has the DNA TGTGCCAGCAGCTCGGACAATTTGAAAGCTTTCTTT.

This chain connects TRBV2 to TRBJ2-7, with 7 bases fitting TRBD1. With 7 bases clipped from V and 3 bases from J, the junction kept 9 bases outside the gene matches. CDR1 and CDR2 from the germline V gene are SNHLY and FYNNEI. The CDR3 is 14 amino acids. The CDR3 spells CASTGQAAVYEQYF. CDR3 sequence (DNA): TGTGCCAGCACCGGACAGGCTGCGGTCTACGAGCAGTACTTC.

V is TRBV5-1 and J is TRBJ2-2, with TRBD1 identical over 7 bases. Per the germline V gene, CDR1 is SGHRS and CDR2 is YFSETQ. The CDR3 runs to 14 residues. The ends lost 3 bases at V and 6 bases at J; junction bases unmatched: 5. CDR3 nucleotides: TGCGCCAGCAGCTCGACAGGGTTGCCCGGGGAGCTGTTTTTT. Protein product: CASSSTGLPGELFF.

The V call is TRBV7-9, the J call TRBJ2-7, with D perhaps matching TRBD1 (6 bases). V was pared by 1 base and J by 3 bases, with 13 bases between. Germline V gives CDR1 SEHNR, CDR2 FQNEAQ (reference sequence). The CDR3 is 15 amino acids. This CDR3 is CASSLDQGRSYEQYF. The CDR3 DNA is TGTGCCAGCAGCTTAGATCAGGGGCGCAGCTACGAGCAGTACTTC.

This chain connects TRBV10-1 to TRBJ2-2; D gene uncertain. Trimming cost V 3 bases and J 8 bases, with 7 bases left between them. CDR1 is WNHNN and CDR2 is SYGVQD in the germline V gene (reference sequence). CDR3 size: 12 residues. The CDR3 DNA reads TGCGCCAGCAGTGATTTAGTGGGGGAGCTGTTTTTT. This translates into CASSDLVGELFF.

The rearrangement uses TRBV11-2 and TRBJ2-1, with D maybe TRBD1 (5 bases). The germline V and J ends were trimmed by 4 bases and 8 bases, with 21 bases remaining between them. CDR1 SGHAT and CDR2 FQNNGV come from the germline V gene. The CDR3 spans 16 residues. CDR3 coding DNA: TGTGCCAGCAGCTCTCTGTCAAGGGGCCTGACGGATGAGCAGTTCTTC. It codes for CASSSLSRGLTDEQFF.

This chain links TRBV29-1 with TRBJ1-1, with D possibly being TRBD1 (6 bases). This CDR3 spans 13 amino acids. Trimming pared 8 bases from V and 0 bases from J, leaving 13 bases between. In germline, CDR1 is SQVTM, CDR2 ANQGSEA. The CDR3 is CSTRQAMNTEAFF. Written as DNA, the CDR3 is TGCAGCACCCGACAGGCTATGAACACTGAAGCTTTCTTT.

This chain joins TRBV29-1 and TRBJ1-4, with D possibly matching TRBD1 (6 bases). Trimming shortened V by 4 bases and J by 7 bases, and 13 bases separated the two germline ends. The CDR3 runs to 13 residues. Germline CDR1 SQVTM, CDR2 ANQGSEA. The CDR3 DNA reads as TGCAGCGTTGGCAGGGGATCAACTGAAAAACTGTTTTTT. It encodes CSVGRGSTEKLFF.

V and J are TRBV5-5 and TRBJ2-7, with D unclear. V lost 0 bases to trimming and J lost 3 bases, with 7 bases between them. CDR3 length: 13 amino acids. CDR1 SGHKS and CDR2 YYEKEE come from the germline V gene (reference sequence). CDR3 nucleotide sequence: TGTGCCAGCAGCTTGGACACAGACTACGAGCAGTACTTC. Translating gives CASSLDTDYEQYF.